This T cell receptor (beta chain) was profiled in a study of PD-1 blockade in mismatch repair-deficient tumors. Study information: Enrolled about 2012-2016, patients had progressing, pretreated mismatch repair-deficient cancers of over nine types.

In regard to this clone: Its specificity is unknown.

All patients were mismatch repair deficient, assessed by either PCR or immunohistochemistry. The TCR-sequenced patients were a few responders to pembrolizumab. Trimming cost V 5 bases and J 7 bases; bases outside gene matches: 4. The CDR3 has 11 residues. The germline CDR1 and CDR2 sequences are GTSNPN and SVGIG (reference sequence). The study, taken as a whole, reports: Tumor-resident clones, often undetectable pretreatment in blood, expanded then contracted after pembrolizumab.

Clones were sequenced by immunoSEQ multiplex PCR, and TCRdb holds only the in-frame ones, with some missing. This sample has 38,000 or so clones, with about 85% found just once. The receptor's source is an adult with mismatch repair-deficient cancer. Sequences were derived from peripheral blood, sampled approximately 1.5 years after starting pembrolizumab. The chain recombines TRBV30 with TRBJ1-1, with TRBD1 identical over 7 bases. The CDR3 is CAWGQADEAFF. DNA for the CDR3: TGTGCCTGGGGACAGGCTGATGAAGCTTTCTTT.